What follows are 6 T cell receptor beta chains derived from one specimen sequenced in a study of T cell responses to AZD1222 COVID-19 vaccine. Sequencing used immunoSEQ multiplex PCR; TCRdb keeps in-frame clones, though not all of them. The sample carries about 160,000 clones, roughly nine tenths recorded once. The sample consisted of peripheral blood, taken on day 0 of MenACWY control vaccination. All receptors come from an adult in good health.

The rearrangement links TRBV3-1 (or the pseudogene TRBV3-2) to TRBJ1-1; D remains unclear. Germline CDR1 LGHDT, CDR2 YNNKEL (reference sequence). Trimming removed 4 bases from V and 0 bases from J, with 6 bases in between. This CDR3 contains 13 residues. The CDR3 reads CASSPHMNTEAFF. CDR3 nucleotide sequence: TGTGCCAGCAGCCCCCATATGAACACTGAAGCTTTCTTT.

The V and J genes are TRBV6-2 or TRBV6-3 and TRBJ2-6; D may be TRBD1 (5 bases). The V gene lost 2 bases and the J gene lost 1 base, with 12 bases spanning the gap. This CDR3 has 17 amino acids. CDR1 and CDR2 (germline): MNHEY, SVGEGT. CDR3 amino acids: CASSYGGRASGANVLTF. The CDR3 region has the DNA TGTGCCAGCAGTTACGGTGGCAGGGCGTCTGGGGCCAACGTCCTGACTTTC.

The chain is built from TRBV28 and TRBJ1-4; TRBD1 might be the D (5 bases). CDR3 length equals 15 residues. The germline CDR1 and CDR2 sequences are MDHEN and SYDVKM. The V and J ends lost 9 bases and 1 base respectively, with 15 bases between them. The CDR3 DNA reads TGTGCCAGTTCACCAGGGTTGGAAACTAATGAAAAACTGTTTTTT. It translates to CASSPGLETNEKLFF.

The chain uses TRBV28 and TRBJ2-5; no definite D call. Germline-derived CDR1 and CDR2 are MDHEN and SYDVKM. The CDR3 is 14 residues long. V was pared by 1 base and J by 5 bases, with 11 bases between. The CDR3 spells CASSLSTRKETQYF. CDR3 nucleotides: TGTGCCAGCAGTTTATCGACAAGGAAGGAGACCCAGTACTTC. Full variable domain (outside the CDR3, taken from reference TRBV28 and TRBJ2-5): DVKVTQSSRYLVKRTGEKVFLECVQDMDHENMFWYRQDPGLGLRLIYFSYDVKMKEKGDIPEGYSVSREKKERFSLILESASTNQTSMYLCASSLSTRKETQYFGPGTRLLVL.

The CDR3: CASSIDLGGRETQYF. In nucleotides, the CDR3 is TGTGCCAGTAGTATAGATCTCGGGGGGCGAGAGACCCAGTACTTC. V is TRBV19 and J is TRBJ2-5, with D perhaps TRBD2 (7 bases). Trimming removed 0 bases from V and 4 bases from J, with 12 bases in between. Looked up from germline, CDR1 is LNHDA and CDR2 is SQIVND (reference sequence). This CDR3 has 15 residues.

The chain uses TRBV19 and TRBJ1-6; D is perhaps TRBD1 (5 bases). Germline CDR1 and CDR2: LNHDA and SQIVND (reference sequence). The CDR3 runs to 14 residues. The ends were cut back, 1 base at V and 7 bases at J, with 8 bases in the middle. The CDR3 nucleotides are TGTGCCAGTAGTATAGGGACATTGAATTCACCCCTCCACTTT. Its translation is CASSIGTLNSPLHF.